The 17 T cell receptor beta chains below were found in one sample sequenced in a study of T cell repertoires in aging, cancer and after chemotherapy. Multiplex touch-down PCR with TRB-A/B primers amplified rearranged V-D-J TRB sequences. TCRdb reanalysed the multiplex PCR reads using MiXCR and keeps one entry per CDR3 protein. The sample includes almost 3,000 distinct CDR3 sequences, over 25% of them seen just once. TCR beta rearrangements were amplified from peripheral blood genomic DNA. The specimen was blood. These receptors were obtained from a human donor with a solid tumor.

This clonotype was seen a single time. The gene calls are TRBV7-9 and TRBJ1-3; possibly TRBD1 for D (5 bases). This CDR3 is built from 14 residues. The ends were cut back, 3 bases at V and 3 bases at J, with 9 bases in the middle. Germline lookup yields CDR1 SEHNR and CDR2 FQNEAQ (reference sequence). The CDR3 DNA is TGTGCCAGCAGCTTTGGCAGGGATGGAAACACCATATATTTT. It yields the protein CASSFGRDGNTIYF.

CDR3 loop: CASSRQGRQPQHF. In DNA form, the CDR3 reads TGTGCCAGCAGCCGACAGGGGCGTCAGCCCCAGCATTTT. This chain joins TRBV7-2 and TRBJ1-5, with 8 bases identical to TRBD1. Trimming took 5 bases from V and 6 from J; bases not matched to a gene: 3. The CDR3 loop spans 13 amino acids. Germline-derived CDR1 and CDR2 are SGHTA and FQGNSA.

By share, this clonotype ranks as medium-sized. This chain links TRBV6-5 with TRBJ2-5; 9 positions agree with TRBD2. The CDR3 is 16 amino acids. From germline, CDR1 is MNHEY and CDR2 SVGAGI. V dropped 0 bases and J dropped 3; count of bases not matched to a gene: 5. CDR3 in amino acids: CASSYSSLAGEETQYF. CDR3 sequence (DNA): TGTGCCAGCAGTTACTCGTCACTAGCGGGCGAAGAGACCCAGTACTTC.

Sample share makes this clonotype medium-sized. The chain combines TRBV19 with TRBJ1-2; TRBD1 matches at 9 bases. The CDR3 runs to 15 residues. Looked up from germline, CDR1 is LNHDA and CDR2 is SQIVND (reference sequence). V gave up 4 bases and J gave up 10 bases; unmatched junction bases: 13. CDR3 bases: TGTGCCAGTAGTACTCCACCGGGACAGGGTGGGCCCTACACCTTC. Translated: CASSTPPGQGGPYTF.

This chain links TRBV29-1 with TRBJ2-1; 11 bases agree with TRBD1. The CDR3 runs to 14 residues. The germline V gene has CDR1 SQVTM and CDR2 ANQGSEA. The junction had 6 bases not matched to a gene; V was cut back by 6 bases and J by 5 bases. CDR3 nucleotides: TGCAGCGTGCCACGGGACAGGGGGGACAATGAGCAGTTCTTC. As protein: CSVPRDRGDNEQFF.

In its sample, this clonotype ranks as medium-sized. J is TRBJ2-2 and V is TRBV18; TRBD1 aligns across 7 bases. CDR1 is KGHSH and CDR2 is LQKENI in the germline V gene. This CDR3 spans 16 amino acids. J lost 3 bases, V lost 0 bases, and 4 bases had no gene match. The CDR3 sequence is CASSPPGTEDTGELFF. The CDR3 DNA reads as TGTGCCAGCTCACCACCCGGGACAGAGGACACCGGGGAGCTGTTTTTT.

This clonotype is classed as medium-sized. The V call is TRBV30, the J call TRBJ1-6; perhaps TRBD1 as D (6 bases). Germline V gene sequence: CDR1 GTSNPN, CDR2 SVGIG (reference sequence). V shed 8 bases and J shed 10 bases, with 18 bases lying between them. This CDR3 has 13 residues. This chain's CDR3 is CAGGAGEISPLHF. The CDR3 region has the DNA TGTGCCGGGGGGGCAGGGGAAATCTCACCCCTCCACTTT. Drawing the rest from reference TRBV30 and TRBJ1-6, the complete variable domain is SQTIHQWPATLVQPVGSPLSLECTVEGTSNPNLYWYRQAAGRGLQLLFYSVGIGQISSEVPQNLSASRPQDRQFILSSKKLLLSDSGFYLCAGGAGEISPLHFGNGTRLTVT.

This clonotype was recorded a few times. The chain carries TRBV12-3 or TRBV12-4 and TRBJ1-1, with a weak D call TRBD1 (6 bases). V gave up 5 bases and J gave up 8 bases, with 9 bases separating them. CDR3 length equals 11 residues. The CDR3 bases are TGTGCCAGCAGTCCGGGGACAGAAGCTTTCTTT. Protein: CASSPGTEAFF.

About this clonotype itself: This may arise from a read error, as a much more abundant clone is one base away. The chain joins TRBV19 to TRBJ1-2, with 8 bases aligning to TRBD1. Looked up from germline, CDR1 is LNHDA and CDR2 is SQIVND (reference sequence). The CDR3 spans 14 residues. V dropped 6 bases and J dropped 1; count of bases not matched to a gene: 4. CDR3 nucleotides: TGTGCCAGTAGGGTGACAGGGGATAACTATGGCTACACCTTC. It is translated as CASRVTGDNYGYTF.

The sample holds a few counts of this clonotype. The rearrangement uses TRBV5-4 and TRBJ1-6; D remains ambiguous. This CDR3 comprises 16 residues. Germline CDR1 and CDR2: SGHNT and YYREEE (reference sequence). V gave up 0 bases and J gave up 4 bases, with 11 bases separating them. The CDR3 here is CASSLDRAVYNSPLHF. The CDR3 bases are TGTGCCAGCAGCTTGGATAGGGCAGTGTATAATTCACCCCTCCACTTT. Filled out from reference TRBV5-4 and TRBJ1-6, the complete variable domain reads ETGVTQSPTHLIKTRGQQVTLRCSSQSGHNTVSWYQQALGQGPQFIFQYYREEENGRGNFPPRFSGLQFPNYSSELNVNALELDDSALYLCASSLDRAVYNSPLHFGNGTRLTVT.

V is TRBV30 and J is TRBJ1-6; 11 nucleotides agree with TRBD1. This CDR3 region has 13 residues. J lost 9 bases, V lost 6 bases, and 4 bases had no gene match. The V gene's germline CDR1 is GTSNPN and CDR2 SVGIG (reference sequence). The CDR3 sequence: CACGDRGISPLHF. The CDR3 bases are TGTGCCTGTGGGGACAGGGGGATTTCACCCCTCCACTTT.

This chain uses TRBV20-1 with TRBJ1-6; a weak D match, TRBD1 (6 bases). Between the trimmed V and J ends, which lost 2 bases and 9 bases, there was a span of 14 bases. The CDR3 is made up of 14 amino acids. Germline V gene data show CDR1 as DFQATT and CDR2 as SNEGSKA (reference sequence). CDR3 sequence (DNA): TGCAGTGCTAGATCTTCCGGGGGCACTTCACCCCTCCACTTT. Protein sequence: CSARSSGGTSPLHF.

This clonotype is categorized as medium-sized (0.01 to 0.1%). This rearrangement joins TRBV30 to TRBJ1-1; unclear D gene. Germline CDR1 is GTSNPN and CDR2 is SVGIG (reference sequence). The V gene lost 5 bases and the J gene lost 4 bases, with 11 bases spanning the gap. This CDR3 region has 12 residues. The DNA for the CDR3 is TGTGCCTGGTCTCGAAGGTCCACTGAAGCTTTCTTT. As protein: CAWSRRSTEAFF.

The rearrangement joins TRBV7-2 to TRBJ2-2, with 9 bases matching TRBD1. Trimming removed 5 bases from V and 2 bases from J; junction bases left unmatched: 3. The CDR3 has 15 amino acids. Germline V CDR1 and CDR2: SGHTA, FQGNSA. CDR3 sequence: CASSAQGANTGELFF. The CDR3 DNA sequence: TGTGCCAGCAGCGCACAGGGGGCAAACACCGGGGAGCTGTTTTTT.

By frequency in the sample, this clonotype is medium-sized. The gene calls are TRBV12-3 or TRBV12-4 and TRBJ2-7; 10 bases line up with TRBD1. V trimming: 9 bases; J trimming: 1 base; junction bases outside the gene matches: 6. The CDR3 is made up of 14 amino acids. The CDR3 reads CASLGQGVSYEQYF. DNA of the CDR3: TGTGCCAGTCTAGGACAGGGGGTATCCTACGAGCAGTACTTC.

This chain connects TRBV29-1 to TRBJ2-7; the match to TRBD1 covers 8 bases. The ends lost 5 bases at V and 6 bases at J; junction bases unmatched: 9. The CDR3 spans 13 residues. CDR1 and CDR2 from the germline V gene are SQVTM and ANQGSEA. CDR3 region: CSVQQGARGEQYF. The CDR3 DNA is TGCAGCGTTCAGCAGGGGGCGCGAGGCGAGCAGTACTTC.

The chain employs TRBV5-6 and TRBJ1-1; 9 bases line up with TRBD1. Germline V gives CDR1 SGHDT, CDR2 YYEEEE. The CDR3 totals 16 residues. The J segment lost 2 bases and the V segment lost 2 bases, leaving 7 bases of the junction unmatched. The DNA of the CDR3 is TGTGCCAGCAGCTTATTGACAGGGGGAAGAAACACTGAAGCTTTCTTT. It is translated as CASSLLTGGRNTEAFF.